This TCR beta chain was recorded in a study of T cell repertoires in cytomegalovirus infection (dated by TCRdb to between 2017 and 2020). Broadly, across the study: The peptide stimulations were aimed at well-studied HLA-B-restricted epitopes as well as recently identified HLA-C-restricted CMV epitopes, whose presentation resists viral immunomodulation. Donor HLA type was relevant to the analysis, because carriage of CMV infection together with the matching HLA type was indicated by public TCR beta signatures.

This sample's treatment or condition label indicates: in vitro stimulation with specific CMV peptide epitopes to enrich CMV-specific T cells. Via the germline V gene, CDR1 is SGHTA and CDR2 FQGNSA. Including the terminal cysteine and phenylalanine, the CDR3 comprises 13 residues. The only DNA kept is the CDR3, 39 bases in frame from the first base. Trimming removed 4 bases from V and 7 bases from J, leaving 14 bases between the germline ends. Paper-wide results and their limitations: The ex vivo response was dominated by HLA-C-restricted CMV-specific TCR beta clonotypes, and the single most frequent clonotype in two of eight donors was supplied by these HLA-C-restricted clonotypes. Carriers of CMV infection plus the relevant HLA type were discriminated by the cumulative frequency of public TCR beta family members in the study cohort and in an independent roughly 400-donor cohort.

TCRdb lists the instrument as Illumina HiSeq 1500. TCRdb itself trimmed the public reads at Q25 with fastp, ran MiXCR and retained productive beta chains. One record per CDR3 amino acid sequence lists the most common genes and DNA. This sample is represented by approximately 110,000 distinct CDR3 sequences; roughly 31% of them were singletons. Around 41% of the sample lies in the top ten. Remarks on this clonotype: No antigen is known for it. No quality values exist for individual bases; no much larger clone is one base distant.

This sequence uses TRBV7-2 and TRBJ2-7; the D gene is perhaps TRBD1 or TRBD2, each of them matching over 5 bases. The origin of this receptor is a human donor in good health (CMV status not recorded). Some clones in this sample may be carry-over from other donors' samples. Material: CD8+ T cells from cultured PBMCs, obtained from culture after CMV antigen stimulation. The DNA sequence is TGTGCCAGCAGCTGGGACCTAGGGTGGGAGCAGTACTTC. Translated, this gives CASSWDLGWEQYF.